The TCR beta chain described here comes from a study of Graves' ophthalmopathy and Graves' hyperthyroidism (dated by TCRdb to 2016 to 2018). Regarding the complete study: A patient counted as having stable hyperthyroidism if there was no progression to ophthalmopathy within 18 months of follow-up. The study used signatures of the TCR beta repertoire to tell Graves' ophthalmopathy apart from Graves' hyperthyroidism and to predict which patients would progress to ophthalmopathy. In total, 135 blood samples were TCR-sequenced: under 45 ophthalmopathy, some 72 hyperthyroidism and roughly 17 hyperthyroidism-to-ophthalmopathy patients. A discovery set of 95 to 100 patients (about 45 ophthalmopathy, about 55 stable hyperthyroidism) was enrolled to explore V-J signatures distinguishing ophthalmopathy from hyperthyroidism. An independent validation cohort comprised 18 hyperthyroidism patients and about 16 patients who later progressed from hyperthyroidism to ophthalmopathy. T-cell repertoires of thyroid tissue and blood were compared in six or seven hyperthyroidism patients. Following sample collection, hyperthyroidism patients were given methimazole at a starting dose of 30 mg daily, and ophthalmopathy patients were given high-dose intravenous methylprednisolone. The paper as a whole reports these results and caveats: Sample size was not statistically predetermined, and group allocation was not concealed from the investigators. Ophthalmopathy was separated from stable hyperthyroidism by the 13-signature model with just under 90% sensitivity and 81.08% specificity in cross-validation and with 80%/75% in the test set. Most of the expanded thyroid clonotypes with a frequency above 0.001 were also detected in blood, and it was suggested that the thyroid immune response may be reflected by blood repertoires. In validation, the model predicted ophthalmopathy progression with about 71% sensitivity and less than 80% specificity; roughly 12 predicted patients were CT-confirmed with GO in a median of approximately 6.5 months.

In the germline V gene (reference sequence), CDR1 corresponds to SEHNR and CDR2 to FQNEAQ. Including cysteine and phenylalanine, the CDR3 has 17 amino acids. Just the 51-base CDR3 DNA is kept, in frame starting at base 1. Trimming costs V 3 bases and J 0 bases, and their ends lie 15 bases apart. This clonotype was counted ten times or more. No cognate antigen has been identified for it. Per-nucleotide qualities are absent, and no much larger clonotype sits a single base away. Hyperthyroidism patients were newly diagnosed, were aged 18 to 65 years, and had a disease duration under 2 months. Anyone with other autoimmune diseases, uncontrolled infections, pregnancy or lactation was excluded from the study. Clinical symptoms, serum thyroxine, TRAb, thyroid ultrasound and orbital computed tomography formed the basis of the diagnosis. Total RNA was extracted with Trizol reagent and quality-checked on an Agilent 2100 Bioanalyzer.

For repertoire sequencing, the TCR beta CDR3 regions were amplified from RNA transcripts. The first round of RT-PCR was done with HTBI primers and the Qiagen OneStep RT-PCR kit, and was followed by a second round of multiplex PCR, then size selection and purification. Libraries were sequenced on an Illumina HiSeq2000 using paired-end 100 bp reads. The authors' analysis ran thus. Reads were processed with SOAPnuke, discarding reads with adapters, uncalled bases, mean Phred below 15, or no exact constant-primer or identifier match. High-quality paired reads were merged with COPE v1.2.5. Clonotypes were defined as unique nucleotide sequences and were aligned to IMGT TRB V, D and J references using MiTCR v1.1. Analysis was restricted to V-J combinations with a frequency above 0.0001, which covered just over 98% of repertoires. For each V-J combination, a TCR clonal expansion and chaos score was defined as F50 clonal expansion divided by the chaos observed in the TCRdist matrix. Welch's t-statistics and random forest were used to reduce features to about a dozen V-J combinations, which were fed into a naive Bayes classifier. The similarity between thyroid and blood repertoires was quantified using the Morisita-Horn index. TCRdb reprocessed the public reads (quality trimming at Q25 with fastp, clone calling with MiXCR) and kept in-frame beta chains. Each entry merges the rows of one CDR3 protein and shows their most common DNA and genes. Here the V and J calls rest on TCRdb's processing, not on the authors' analysis. This sample has 1 million to 1.3 million distinct CDR3 sequences in its table, and 35% to 40% of those were observed once. Over 8.5% of the sample rests with the top ten.

The rearranged segments are TRBV7-9 and TRBJ1-3; the D gene is perhaps TRBD1, on 5 matching bases. The TCR sequence derives from an adult man with Graves' hyperthyroidism. The sample was peripheral blood or thyroid tissue (not recorded which). In nucleotides, the sequence is TGTGCCAGCAGCTTGGGGAGCGCAGGGACCTCTGGAAACACCATATATTTT. Translated, this is CASSLGSAGTSGNTIYF.